This TCR beta chain was recovered during a study of blood T cell repertoires in COVID-19. After removal of 0 bases from V and 4 bases from J, the junction contained 6 bases not matched to a gene. There are 15 residues in the CDR3. Germline-derived CDR1 and CDR2 are SGHAT and FQDESV (reference sequence). Data came from immunoSEQ multiplex PCR; TCRdb stores just in-frame clones and leaves some out. The sample consists of roughly 100,000 clones, around nine tenths of them appearing once. This TCR came from a man aged 50-60 years with active COVID-19. This rearrangement joins TRBV11-1 to TRBJ2-7, with 7 bases aligning to TRBD1. The specimen was peripheral blood. CDR3 amino acids: CASSLANRGGYEQYF. Written as DNA, the CDR3 is TGTGCCAGCAGCTTAGCAAACAGGGGCGGTTACGAGCAGTACTTC.